Each of the 13 T cell receptor beta chains below was sequenced from the same sample in a study of PD-L1 blockade in urothelial cancer. Here immunoSEQ multiplex PCR was the method, and the copy in TCRdb shows in-frame clones only, minus some. Seen here are 100,000 to 150,000 clones, about 88% observed once, and the top ten hold 3.2%. Time point described: pretreatment peripheral blood. The specimen was PBMCs, collected around atezolizumab (anti-PD-L1) treatment. The receptor set was obtained from a middle-aged man with urothelial cancer.

The chain carries TRBV27 and TRBJ2-7; 13 bases map to TRBD2. The CDR3 totals 14 residues. The junction had 1 base not matched to a gene; V was cut back by 3 bases and J by 5 bases. Germline assignment: CDR1 MNHEY and CDR2 SMNVEV (reference sequence). CDR3 amino acids: CASSLGTSGNEQYF. CDR3 coding DNA: TGTGCCAGCAGTTTGGGGACTAGCGGGAACGAGCAGTACTTC.

The V call is TRBV7-2, the J call TRBJ2-7, with 8 bases that match TRBD2. Germline-derived CDR1 and CDR2 are SGHTA and FQGNSA. After removal of 2 bases from V and 4 bases from J, the junction contained 7 bases not matched to a gene. The CDR3 is 15 amino acids. The CDR3 DNA reads as TGTGCCAGCAGCTTAATCTTCAGCGGGAGTTACGAGCAGTACTTC. This sequence encodes CASSLIFSGSYEQYF.

This clone showed up many times. This specimen includes other DNA sequences encoding the same CDR3. The chain recombines TRBV19 with TRBJ1-1; D call uncertain. Germline V gene lookup returns CDR1 LNHDA and CDR2 SQIVND (reference sequence). The CDR3 is 12 amino acids. V was trimmed by 4 bases and J by 1 base, leaving 4 bases between them. The CDR3 protein is CASSNSNTEAFF. For the CDR3, the DNA is TGTGCCAGTAGTAACTCGAACACTGAAGCTTTCTTT.

V gene TRBV2 combines with J gene TRBJ2-3; a weak D match, TRBD2 (6 bases). Germline values: CDR1 SNHLY, CDR2 FYNNEI. V was cut by 2 bases and J by 10 bases, with 13 bases left in between. This CDR3 comprises 13 residues. CDR3 DNA: TGTGCCAGCAGTGAACGGGAGAGAAAGGCGCAGTATTTT. Translated, it gives CASSERERKAQYF.

A single count supports this clone. The J gene is TRBJ2-1, the V gene TRBV11-3; 12 bases line up with TRBD2. The germline CDR1 and CDR2 sequences are SGHNT and YENEEA. The ends lost 3 bases at V and 3 bases at J; junction bases unmatched: 3. The CDR3 covers 16 residues. The DNA for the CDR3 is TGTGCCAGCAGCTTGCAGACTAGCGGGGGCTACAATGAGCAGTTCTTC. Amino acids: CASSLQTSGGYNEQFF.

This rearrangement joins TRBV7-6 to TRBJ2-5; TRBD2 agrees at 10 bases. The J segment lost 5 bases and the V segment lost 3 bases, leaving 12 bases of the junction unmatched. This CDR3 is built from 17 residues. Germline V CDR1 and CDR2: SGHVS, FNYEAQ. Here the CDR3 reads CASSFGLAGDFRETQYF. The CDR3 DNA is TGTGCCAGCAGCTTTGGGCTAGCGGGAGATTTTCGGGAGACCCAGTACTTC.

The chain recombines TRBV6-4 with TRBJ2-1, with D possibly matching TRBD1 (6 bases). The CDR3 spans 16 residues. Germline V gives CDR1 MRHNA, CDR2 SNTAGT. V was cut by 6 bases and J by 1 base, with 16 bases left in between. This CDR3 is CASSPIPQGSYNEQFF. The CDR3 nucleotides are TGTGCCAGCAGCCCCATCCCCCAGGGGTCCTACAATGAGCAGTTCTTC.

The chain is built from TRBV7-2 and TRBJ2-5; 7 bases are shared with TRBD2. The CDR3 has 14 residues. Trimming cost V 4 bases and J 1 base; bases outside gene matches: 3. Germline V lookup: CDR1 SGHTA, CDR2 FQGNSA. As DNA, the CDR3 is TGTGCCAGCAGCTATTCTAGCGGCCAAGAGACCCAGTACTTC. This translates into CASSYSSGQETQYF.

The gene calls are TRBV11-2 and TRBJ1-1; D unresolved. The germline V gene has CDR1 SGHAT and CDR2 FQNNGV. The CDR3 is 15 amino acids. V was pared by 4 bases and J by 1 base, with 13 bases between. CDR3 sequence reads: CASSSTIGQNTEAFF. The DNA of the CDR3 is TGTGCCAGCAGCTCTACTATCGGCCAGAACACTGAAGCTTTCTTT.

The chain is built from TRBV5-1 and TRBJ1-4; D is perhaps TRBD1 (6 bases). Germline-derived CDR1 and CDR2 are SGHRS and YFSETQ. The V and J ends lost 2 bases and 4 bases respectively, with 9 bases between them. The length of the CDR3 is 14 residues. CDR3 in amino acids: CASSFQGFNEKLFF. In nucleotides, the CDR3 is TGCGCCAGCAGCTTTCAGGGGTTTAATGAAAAACTGTTTTTT.

This clone has at least ten counts. The rearrangement uses TRBV2 and TRBJ1-5; 9 nucleotides agree with TRBD1. The CDR3 runs to 14 residues. Germline V gene lookup returns CDR1 SNHLY and CDR2 FYNNEI. With 4 bases clipped from V and 4 bases from J, the junction kept 2 bases outside the gene matches. This CDR3 reads CASSAGQGNQPQHF. In DNA form, the CDR3 reads TGTGCCAGCAGTGCCGGACAGGGGAATCAGCCCCAGCATTTT.

This clone was observed a single time. The V and J genes are TRBV28 and TRBJ2-2; TRBD1 agrees at 7 bases. Germline loops: CDR1 MDHEN, CDR2 SYDVKM. With V trimmed by 6 bases and J by 6 bases, 10 bases remained unmatched. This CDR3 contains 15 residues. The CDR3 sequence: CASRDRRGGAGELFF. CDR3 coding DNA: TGTGCCAGCAGGGACAGGAGAGGGGGAGCCGGGGAGCTGTTTTTT.

This chain uses TRBV2 with TRBJ1-5; weak D call: TRBD1 (5 bases). The CDR3 covers 15 residues. The germline V and J ends were trimmed by 6 bases and 0 bases, with 12 bases remaining between them. Germline-derived CDR1 and CDR2 are SNHLY and FYNNEI. CDR3 region: CASRGGTYSNQPQHF. CDR3 bases: TGTGCCAGCAGGGGGGGTACCTATAGCAATCAGCCCCAGCATTTT.